Below are 10 T cell receptor beta chains sequenced from a single sample in a study of T cell responses to AZD1222 COVID-19 vaccine. Method: immunoSEQ multiplex PCR; TCRdb's copy keeps in-frame clones and lacks some. The repertoire holds 100,000 to 150,000 clones, with 80% to 90% as singletons. Sequenced material: peripheral blood, taken on day 0 of AZD1222 vaccination. The receptors originated from an adult in good health.

The chain combines TRBV9 with TRBJ1-4; TRBD1 matches 9 bases. The J segment lost 8 bases and the V segment lost 4 bases, leaving 6 bases of the junction unmatched. Per the germline V gene, CDR1 is SGDLS and CDR2 is YYNGEE. The CDR3 contains 14 residues. The chain's CDR3 is CASSFRDRDEKLFF. The CDR3 DNA follows: TGTGCCAGCAGCTTCCGGGACAGGGACGAAAAACTGTTTTTT.

The chain carries TRBV9 and TRBJ1-2, with D uncertain. This CDR3 comprises 13 residues. The germline CDR1 and CDR2 sequences are SGDLS and YYNGEE. The V end lost 0 bases, the J end lost 2 bases, and 5 bases lay between the germline ends. CDR3 DNA: TGTGCCAGCAGCGTAGATCAGAACTATGGCTACACCTTC. Residues: CASSVDQNYGYTF.

The chain is built from TRBV11-2 and TRBJ1-2; TRBD1 matches 11 bases. The CDR3 totals 18 residues. Germline lookup yields CDR1 SGHAT and CDR2 FQNNGV. Trimming cost V 3 bases and J 7 bases; bases outside gene matches: 16. The CDR3 DNA sequence: TGTGCCAGCAGCTTCGGACCTTTACTTGGACAGGGGGCAGGTGGCTACACCTTC. Its translation is CASSFGPLLGQGAGGYTF.

On this clone: Other DNA sequences in this specimen translate into the identical CDR3. The rearrangement links TRBV12-3 or TRBV12-4 to TRBJ1-1; the D gene is possibly TRBD1 (5 bases). Deletions cut 3 bases from V and 1 base from J, with 6 bases between. This CDR3 is 13 amino acids long. CDR3 in amino acids: CASSFGQNTEAFF. The DNA of the CDR3 is TGTGCCAGCAGTTTTGGACAGAACACTGAAGCTTTCTTT.

This clone was seen once. This chain joins TRBV5-4 and TRBJ1-1; possible D gene TRBD1, 6 bases. Trimming took 3 bases from V and 4 from J, leaving 13 bases between them. Germline V gene data show CDR1 as SGHNT and CDR2 as YYREEE (reference sequence). This CDR3 is 14 amino acids long. CDR3 sequence: CASSSRGRGTEAFF. DNA for the CDR3: TGTGCCAGCAGCTCAAGAGGCAGGGGCACTGAAGCTTTCTTT. Full variable domain (outside the CDR3, taken from reference TRBV5-4 and TRBJ1-1): ETGVTQSPTHLIKTRGQQVTLRCSSQSGHNTVSWYQQALGQGPQFIFQYYREEENGRGNFPPRFSGLQFPNYSSELNVNALELDDSALYLCASSSRGRGTEAFFGQGTRLTVV.

The rearrangement uses TRBV11-2 and TRBJ2-2; TRBD2 aligns across 12 bases. The CDR3 runs to 16 residues. Germline V lookup: CDR1 SGHAT, CDR2 FQNNGV. V was clipped by 1 base and J by 3 bases; unmatched bases: 0. The CDR3 DNA sequence: TGTGCCAGCAGCTTAGGACTAGCGGGAGACACCGGGGAGCTGTTTTTT. It codes for CASSLGLAGDTGELFF.

The rearrangement uses TRBV30 and TRBJ2-1, with D possibly TRBD1 on 5 matching bases. Trimming took 2 bases from V and 3 from J, leaving 11 bases between them. The CDR3 spans 14 residues. Germline values: CDR1 GTSNPN, CDR2 SVGIG (reference sequence). The CDR3 reads CAWSWTQLYNEQFF. In DNA form, the CDR3 reads TGTGCCTGGAGTTGGACACAACTCTACAATGAGCAGTTCTTC.

This chain connects TRBV7-8 to TRBJ2-5, with D perhaps given as TRBD1 or TRBD2 (6 bases each). Trimming took 2 bases from V and 7 from J, leaving 20 bases between them. Germline V gives CDR1 SGHVS, CDR2 FQNEAQ. The length of the CDR3 is 16 residues. In DNA, the CDR3 is TGTGCCAGCAGCTTAAATGGACAGCTCCCCGGGGGGACCCAGTACTTC. The encoded protein is CASSLNGQLPGGTQYF.

The chain joins TRBV28 to TRBJ2-1; TRBD2 matches at 12 bases. Germline CDR1 is MDHEN and CDR2 is SYDVKM. There are 18 residues in the CDR3. Germline trimming cut 5 bases from V and 3 bases from J; bases unmatched to any gene: 11. The CDR3 protein is CASSASGRADYYYNEQFF. The CDR3, as DNA: TGTGCCAGCAGTGCTAGCGGGAGGGCCGACTACTACTACAATGAGCAGTTCTTC.

The rearrangement uses TRBV2 and TRBJ2-7, with D perhaps matching TRBD1 (6 bases). CDR1 SNHLY and CDR2 FYNNEI come from the germline V gene. The CDR3 consists of 14 residues. V lost 5 bases and J 3 bases, leaving 14 bases between the germline ends. The CDR3, as DNA: TGTGCCAGCAGTCCCGGGACAAGAGTCTACGAGCAGTACTTC. Protein product: CASSPGTRVYEQYF.